This T cell receptor (beta chain) was captured by sequencing in a study of human T cells and chemical hapten exposure. In the study overall: Patch tests containing 0.01% DPC, applied to the upper back, were read at 6 days.

The CDR3 contains 14 residues. Looked up from germline, CDR1 is MNHNS and CDR2 is SASEGT. V shed 5 bases and J shed 8 bases, with 18 bases lying between them. Authors' data handling: Counting gave a median of around 90,000 TCRs per sample, with values ranging from about 20,000 to 750,000. Each CDR3 protein is one row after TCRdb ran MiXCR on the RACE reads. For this entry, the V and J calls and clone size follow TCRdb and not the study's own pipeline. Found here are about 93,000 distinct CDR3 sequences, about 8% of them singletons; the top ten hold 2.6%. At least ten counts were recorded for this clonotype. Documented time point: pre-sensitization, week 0. Treatment specified: therapeutic diphenylcyclopropenone sensitization with weekly scalp DPC.

The sequence was collected from a man aged 35 to 55 with alopecia areata. Some clones in this sample may be carry-over from other donors' samples. The material was whole blood, obtained in connection with sensitization to the hapten diphenylcyclopropenone (DPC). This sequence joins TRBV6-1 and TRBJ1-2; D is ambiguous. The CDR3: CASSPDAPPGGYTF. CDR3 in DNA: TGTGCCAGCAGTCCCGACGCTCCCCCCGGAGGCTACACCTTC.